Described below is a single T cell receptor beta chain sequence and its context. Its antigen is currently unknown. Every patient was affected by relapse after autologous stem cell transplantation, while exposure to brentuximab vedotin was not uniform. Profiling relied on immunoSEQ multiplex PCR, and the TCRdb table lists in-frame clones only, not all of them. The sample has some 24,000 clones; approximately 80% are singletons. Germline assignment: CDR1 MNHEY and CDR2 SVGAGI. This CDR3 comprises 12 residues. The V end lost 5 bases, the J end lost 10 bases, and 15 bases lay between the germline ends. The sample is drawn from a study of PD-1 blockade in classical Hodgkin lymphoma. General study results and limits: By C4D1 there was a significant rise in CD4+ TCR diversity but not in CD8+ TCR diversity. The drivers behind the repertoire differences, possibly disease activity or prior therapy, remain undefined. The study reported lower baseline TCR diversity in newly diagnosed patients than in healthy donors.

The TCR sequence derives from a human donor with classical Hodgkin lymphoma. The sample here was peripheral blood mononuclear cells (PBMCs), taken at baseline. The chain is built from TRBV6-5 and TRBJ2-7; no definite D call. The CDR3 reads CASSEIRAKQYF. The CDR3 nucleotides read TGTGCCAGCAGTGAAATCCGGGCCAAACAGTACTTC.